These T cell receptor beta chains were read from a single sample in a study of molecular identifiers for immune sequencing clone quantification. From the PCR reads, TCRdb called clonotypes with MiXCR, one entry per CDR3 protein. This table holds about 640,000 distinct CDR3 sequences, about 20% found once. Material: naive CD8+ T cells from blood, with Jurkat cell RNA spiked in. These receptors were obtained from a human donor in good health. Some libraries in this study had Jurkat cell RNA spiked in. Each CDR3 is given with its conserved first and last residue. Fields, in order: D gene, clone size, J gene, V gene, CDR3 DNA, CDR3 protein. The D gene is left open where the match is weak. Clone size is not always given. Where it is, it says once, few, many or a class for expanded clones.

-	few	TRBJ2-1	TRBV11-2	TGTGCCAGCAGCTCCTTAGGCGGGCGCAATGAGCAGTTCTTC	CASSSLGGRNEQFF
TRBD2	many	TRBJ2-3	TRBV12-3/TRBV12-4	TGTGCCAGCAGTCCCTGGACTAGCGGGCGCACAGATACGCAGTATTTT	CASSPWTSGRTDTQYF
-	-	TRBJ2-7	TRBV12-3/TRBV12-4	TGTGCCAGCAGTTCTCAACTAGCACCGACCTACGAGCAGTACTTC	CASSSQLAPTYEQYF
-	-	TRBJ2-2	TRBV4-3	TGCGCCAGCAGCCAATCCTGGGGGCGTAACACCGGGGAGCTGTTTTTT	CASSQSWGRNTGELFF
TRBD1	many	TRBJ1-1	TRBV3-1	TGTGCCAGCAGCCCCCGGACAGGGGGAGACACTGAAGCTTTCTTT	CASSPRTGGDTEAFF
-	few	TRBJ2-3	TRBV11-2	TGTGCCAGCAGCCGAACGGGGTTGCGCGGCACAGATACGCAGTATTTT	CASSRTGLRGTDTQYF
-	many	TRBJ1-5	TRBV4-1	TGCGCCAGCAGCCAAGATCCGGGATTGGAGCCCCAGCATTTT	CASSQDPGLEPQHF
-	many	TRBJ1-6	TRBV27	TGTGCCAGCAGAGGGGCCGCATATTCACCCCTCCACTTT	CASRGAAYSPLHF
TRBD2	-	TRBJ2-2	TRBV7-9	TGTGCCAGCGGCAAGGGACTAGCGTCTTCGAACACCGGGGAGCTGTTTTTT	CASGKGLASSNTGELFF
TRBD1	many	TRBJ2-7	TRBV19	TGTGCCAGTAGTCTCGCGTCGGACAGGGACTACGAGCAGTACTTC	CASSLASDRDYEQYF
TRBD1	-	TRBJ1-4	TRBV10-1	TGCGCCAGCAGGACCGCGACAGGGTCTGAAAAACTGTTTTTT	CASRTATGSEKLFF
-	few	TRBJ1-4	TRBV13	TGTGCCAGCAGCTTAGGGGGTTTTGGTGAAAAACTGTTTTTT	CASSLGGFGEKLFF
-	-	TRBJ2-7	TRBV2	TGTGCCAGCAGAGGGGGGGCGCAGTACAAGCAGTACTTC	CASRGGAQYKQYF
-	few	TRBJ1-2	TRBV5-4	TGTGCCAGCAGCAGCGGTCAGGACGGATATGGCTACACCTTC	CASSSGQDGYGYTF
-	few	TRBJ2-7	TRBV2	TGTGCCAGCAGTGAAGGGGTCGACAAACTCTACGAGCAGTACTTC	CASSEGVDKLYEQYF
TRBD1	-	TRBJ1-6	TRBV7-9	TGTGCCAGCAGCGACCACCGGGACAGGCTCCACTTT	CASSDHRDRLHF
-	-	TRBJ2-7	TRBV19	TGTGCCAGTAGCCCATTATTAGACGGTCACTCCTACGAGCAGTACTTC	CASSPLLDGHSYEQYF
-	many	TRBJ1-6	TRBV19	TGTGCCAGCAACGCGGGTCCGCCCAATTCACCCCTCCACTTT	CASNAGPPNSPLHF
-	-	TRBJ1-1	TRBV28	TGTGCCAGCAGTTTAGGTCAGGGCGGGAACACTGAAGCTTTCTTT	CASSLGQGGNTEAFF
TRBD2	many	TRBJ2-5	TRBV12-3/TRBV12-4	TGTGCCAGCAGTCTCACGACTAGCGGACAAGAGACCCAGTACTTC	CASSLTTSGQETQYF
-	many	TRBJ2-1	TRBV5-1	TGCGCCAGCAGCTTGGCCCAGAACAATGAGCAGTTCTTC	CASSLAQNNEQFF
TRBD1	many	TRBJ1-5	TRBV7-9	TGTGCCAGCAGCGGGACAGGGGAGGGCCAGCCCCAGCATTTT	CASSGTGEGQPQHF
TRBD1	many	TRBJ2-7	TRBV7-2	TGTGCCAGCAGCTTACCGGACAGGGAGTGGTACTTC	CASSLPDREWYF
-	many	TRBJ1-1	TRBV9	TGTGCCAGCAGCGTATATGACCAGGTGGGGCCTGAAGCTTTCTTT	CASSVYDQVGPEAFF
-	few	TRBJ1-1	TRBV7-9	TGTGCCAGCAGCTTACGGCGGGAGCGCACTGAAGCTTTCTTT	CASSLRRERTEAFF
-	-	TRBJ2-7	TRBV4-1	TGCGCCAGCAGCCCCCTGGGGGGCAGGGCAGCCTACGAGCAGTACTTC	CASSPLGGRAAYEQYF
-	many	TRBJ2-5	TRBV7-9	TGTGCCAGCAGCTCGCGGGACTTACAAGAGACCCAGTACTTC	CASSSRDLQETQYF
-	few	TRBJ1-4	TRBV4-1	TGCGCCAGCAGCCAAGAAAGGGGTATTGGAGCTAATGAAAAACTGTTTTTT	CASSQERGIGANEKLFF
TRBD2	many	TRBJ2-3	TRBV7-9	TGTGCCAGCAGCTTACGACGGGGGGACGGCACAGATACGCAGTATTTT	CASSLRRGDGTDTQYF
TRBD1	-	TRBJ1-4	TRBV4-3	TGCGCCAGCAGCCCCGACAGGGGGTACACTAATGAAAAACTGTCTTTT	CASSPDRGYTNEKLSF
TRBD1	many	TRBJ2-3	TRBV13	TGTGCCAGCAGCACCCTTGCGACAGGGGAAAGCACAGATACGCAGTATTTT	CASSTLATGESTDTQYF
TRBD1	-	TRBJ2-5	TRBV11-3	TGTGCCAGCAGCTTAGGGCCTCGGGACAGTCCCCATCTCCAAGAGACCCAGTACTTC	CASSLGPRDSPHLQETQYF
-	many	TRBJ2-1	TRBV4-3	TGCGCCAGCAGCCAAGATTACGGCGCGGGGCTCGGGAATGAGCAGTTCTTC	CASSQDYGAGLGNEQFF
TRBD1	many	TRBJ2-5	TRBV30	TGTGCCTGGGGGGACAGAGAAGAGACCCAGTACTTC	CAWGDREETQYF
-	many	TRBJ1-1	TRBV2	TGTGCCAGCAGTGAAGAAGACACTGAAGCTTTCTTT	CASSEEDTEAFF
-	many	TRBJ1-1	TRBV7-9	TGTGCCAGCAGCAAGGTGGACAGACCGAACACTGAAGCTTTCTTT	CASSKVDRPNTEAFF
TRBD1	many	TRBJ2-5	TRBV7-9	TGTGCCAGCAGCACATGGGACAGGCAAGAGACCCAGTACTTC	CASSTWDRQETQYF
TRBD2	-	TRBJ2-7	TRBV7-9	TGTGCCAGCAGCTTAGTAATAGCGGGAGGCTCCTACGAGCAGTACTTC	CASSLVIAGGSYEQYF
-	-	TRBJ2-1	TRBV24-1	TGTGCCACCAGTGATTTGTTATGGCCAGGGCAGTTCTTC	CATSDLLWPGQFF
-	many	TRBJ1-6	TRBV15	TGTGCCACCAGCAGAGAGTACTATAATTCACCCCTCCACTTT	CATSREYYNSPLHF
-	many	TRBJ2-6	TRBV30	TGTGCCTGGAGAAGGGCAGGCTTTCCCTCTGGGGCCAACGTCCTGACTTTC	CAWRRAGFPSGANVLTF
-	many	TRBJ1-6	TRBV7-6	TGTGCCAGCAGTTCCGCTGGGTCACCCCTCCACTTT	CASSSAGSPLHF
-	many	TRBJ1-2	TRBV5-4	TGTGCCAGCAGCTGGGGGACGGATGTCTATGGCTACACCTTC	CASSWGTDVYGYTF
-	many	TRBJ1-1	TRBV27	TGTGCCAGCAGTTCCAGACTTCAGGGAAATGCGCGAACTTTCTTT	CASSSRLQGNARTFF
TRBD2	many	TRBJ2-2	TRBV4-3	TGCGCCAGCAGCCTGGGACTAGCGGGAGATAAAACCGGGGAGCTGTTTTTT	CASSLGLAGDKTGELFF
TRBD2	few	TRBJ2-3	TRBV12-3/TRBV12-4	TGTGCCAGCAGTGGTACTAGCGGGGGGGATACGCAGTATTTT	CASSGTSGGDTQYF
TRBD1	-	TRBJ1-5	TRBV12-3/TRBV12-4	TGTGCCAGCAGAGGGGGCATTAATCAGCCCCAGCATTTT	CASRGGINQPQHF
-	many	TRBJ1-4	TRBV4-3	TGCGCCAGCAGCCAAGCTCTGGGCCATCATGAAAAACTGTTTTTT	CASSQALGHHEKLFF
TRBD2	few	TRBJ2-3	TRBV4-1	TGCGCCAGCAGCCAAGATGCGGGAGTACCTGATACGCAGTATTTT	CASSQDAGVPDTQYF